The clone carrying this T cell receptor beta chain showed up just once. The data derive from a study of cytomegalovirus exposure and HLA in healthy donors. The V and J ends lost 2 bases and 4 bases respectively, with 11 bases between them. The CDR3 loop spans 14 amino acids. Per germline, CDR1 MNHEY and CDR2 SVGAGI. Both 60 Vbeta primers and 13 Jbeta primers went into the PCR. Libraries were prepared by immunoSEQ multiplex PCR; TCRdb keeps only in-frame clonotypes and omits some of them. The data contain around 100,000 clones, around three quarters of them singletons. The rearrangement joins TRBV6-5 to TRBJ1-2; D is possibly TRBD1 (6 bases). The receptor's source is a female donor in good health and CMV-seropositive. Sequencing input: PBMCs. CDR3 protein: CASSYARGPYGYTF. CDR3 nucleotides: TGTGCCAGCAGTTACGCCAGGGGCCCCTATGGCTACACCTTC.